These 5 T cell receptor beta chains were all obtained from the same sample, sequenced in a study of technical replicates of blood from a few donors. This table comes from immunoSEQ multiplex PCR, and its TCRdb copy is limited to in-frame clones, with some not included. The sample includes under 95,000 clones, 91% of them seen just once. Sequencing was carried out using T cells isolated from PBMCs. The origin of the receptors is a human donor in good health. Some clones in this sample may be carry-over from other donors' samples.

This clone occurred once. The CDR3: CASSLVQFNSPLHF. In nucleotides, the CDR3 is TGTGCCAGCAGCTTAGTGCAGTTTAATTCACCCCTCCACTTT. The genes are TRBV11-2 and TRBJ1-6; unclear D gene. The CDR3 extends over 14 amino acids. V shed 1 base and J shed 6 bases, with 7 bases lying between them. Germline V lookup: CDR1 SGHAT, CDR2 FQNNGV.

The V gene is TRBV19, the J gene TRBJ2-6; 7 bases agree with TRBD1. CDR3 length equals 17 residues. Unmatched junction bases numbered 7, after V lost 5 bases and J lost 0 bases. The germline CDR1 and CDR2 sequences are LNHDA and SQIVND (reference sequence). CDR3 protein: CASSPGQVHSGANVLTF. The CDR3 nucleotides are TGTGCCAGTAGTCCCGGACAGGTCCACTCTGGGGCCAACGTCCTGACTTTC.

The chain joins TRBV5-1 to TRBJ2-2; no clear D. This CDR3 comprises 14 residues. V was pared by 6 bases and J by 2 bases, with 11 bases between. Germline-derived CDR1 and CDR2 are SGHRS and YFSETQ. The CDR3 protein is CASTRLENTGELFF. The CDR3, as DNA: TGCGCCAGCACCCGACTGGAAAACACCGGGGAGCTGTTTTTT.

The CDR3 is CASEQTQVNTEAFF. In DNA, the CDR3 is TGTGCCAGCGAACAGACCCAGGTGAACACTGAAGCTTTCTTT. V and J are TRBV2 and TRBJ1-1; the D is unclear. V dropped 8 bases and J dropped 0 bases, with 13 bases sitting between them. Germline CDR1 reads SNHLY; CDR2 reads FYNNEI. The length of the CDR3 is 14 residues.

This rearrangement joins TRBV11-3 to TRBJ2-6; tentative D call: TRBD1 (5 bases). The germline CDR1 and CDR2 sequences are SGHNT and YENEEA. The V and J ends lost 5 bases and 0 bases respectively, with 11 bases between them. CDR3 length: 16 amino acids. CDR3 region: CASSPSGASGANVLTF. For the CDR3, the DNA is TGTGCCAGCAGCCCCAGTGGGGCCTCTGGGGCCAACGTCCTGACTTTC.